These 24 T cell receptor beta chains originate from one sample sequenced in a study of OX40 agonist ivuxolimab in advanced cancers. Libraries came from the immunoSEQ multiplex PCR assay. Sourced from immuneACCESS, this table was stored by TCRdb with only in-frame sequences that have V and J called. A share of the clones is absent; for the studies checked, an unresolved V gene accounts for under half, and the remainder has no known explanation. The sample includes roughly 36,000 clones, with over 85% observed a single time. About 9% of the sample is held by the ten biggest clonotypes. Sequenced here: CD4+ or CD8+ T cells sorted from blood, sampled in a trial of the OX40 agonist ivuxolimab. The source is an adult with an advanced solid tumor such as melanoma, head and neck, liver or kidney cancer.

The rearrangement uses TRBV7-9 and TRBJ2-3; TRBD1 is a possible D gene (7 bases). CDR3 length: 15 residues. CDR1 is SEHNR, CDR2 FQNEAQ, per germline (reference sequence). Trimming stripped 5 bases from V and 0 bases from J, with 12 bases between. The CDR3 nucleotides read TGTGCCAGCAGCGGAGGGACAGCTAGCACAGATACGCAGTATTTT. This translates into CASSGGTASTDTQYF.

J is TRBJ1-1 and V is TRBV15; D possibly corresponds to TRBD1 (6 bases). The CDR3 has 15 amino acids. The germline V gene encodes CDR1 LNHNV and CDR2 YYDKDF (reference sequence). Trimming left V 3 bases short and J 4 bases short, with 15 bases between. CDR3 region: CATSSDGQSTTEAFF. DNA for the CDR3: TGTGCCACCAGCAGTGATGGACAGTCTACCACTGAAGCTTTCTTT.

In the case of this clone: Sequence at one end of the junction differs from germline and may be a read error. The chain combines TRBV18 with TRBJ1-3, with unresolved D. The CDR3 totals 15 residues. CDR1 and CDR2 (germline): KGHSH, LQKENI. The CDR3 reads CASLPMGAAGNTIYF. The DNA for the CDR3 is TGTGCCAGCTTACCAATGGGCGCGGCTGGAAACACCATATATTTT.

The chain combines TRBV29-1 with TRBJ1-1; D may be TRBD1 (5 bases). The length of the CDR3 is 12 residues. Germline V CDR1 and CDR2: SQVTM, ANQGSEA. Trimming removed 5 bases from V and 5 bases from J, with 12 bases in between. The CDR3 protein is CSVSQVRTEAFF. Here the CDR3 DNA reads TGCAGCGTTTCACAGGTGAGAACTGAAGCTTTCTTT.

In this sample, this clone turned up a few times. This rearrangement joins TRBV6-1 to TRBJ2-7, with unresolved D. CDR3 length: 10 amino acids. V lost 8 bases and J lost 3, with 5 bases in between. Germline values: CDR1 MNHNS, CDR2 SASEGT. The CDR3 loop is CASDGYEQYF. For the CDR3, the DNA is TGTGCCAGCGATGGCTACGAGCAGTACTTC.

The chain links TRBV18 to TRBJ2-2, with 8 bases that match TRBD2. Germline CDR1 KGHSH, CDR2 LQKENI. The CDR3 spans 16 residues. V shed 0 bases, J shed 3 bases, and the junction held 3 bases outside the gene matches. CDR3 protein: CASSPPGLGHTGELFF. CDR3 coding DNA: TGTGCCAGCTCACCACCGGGACTAGGTCACACCGGGGAGCTGTTTTTT. The full variable domain, with the rest looked up from reference TRBV18 and TRBJ2-2, is NAGVMQNPRHLVRRRGQEARLRCSPMKGHSHVYWYRQLPEEGLKFMVYLQKENIIDESGMPKERFSAEFPKEGPSILRIQQVVRGDSAAYFCASSPPGLGHTGELFFGEGSRLTVL.

The chain carries TRBV30 and TRBJ1-5; D is unresolved. Trimming removed 3 bases from V and 5 bases from J, with 23 bases in between. Germline V CDR1 and CDR2: GTSNPN, SVGIG (reference sequence). This CDR3 has 17 residues. The CDR3 DNA reads as TGTGCCTGGAGGGATCGGCAGGACGTTGAGGGTGATCAGCCCCAGCATTTT. Its translation is CAWRDRQDVEGDQPQHF.

V is TRBV19 and J is TRBJ2-7; 10 bases are a match to TRBD2. With V trimmed by 0 bases and J by 6 bases, 5 bases remained unmatched. CDR1 LNHDA and CDR2 SQIVND come from the germline V gene (reference sequence). The CDR3 extends over 15 amino acids. The DNA of the CDR3 is TGTGCCAGTAGTATAGACGGGACTAGCGTAGGCGAGCAGTACTTC. It yields the protein CASSIDGTSVGEQYF.

The chain recombines TRBV4-1 with TRBJ2-2, with D maybe TRBD2 (6 bases). V shed 4 bases and J shed 6 bases, with 12 bases lying between them. Germline-derived CDR1 and CDR2 are MGHRA and YSYEKL. The CDR3 contains 14 residues. The CDR3, as DNA: TGCGCCAGCAGCCGACCGACTAGTTCCGGGGAGCTGTTTTTT. It encodes CASSRPTSSGELFF.

CDR3 in DNA: TGTGCTAGTGGTTCCACCCGGGGGGGCCTGAGGGAAAAACTGTTTTTT. Protein sequence: CASGSTRGGLREKLFF. This chain uses TRBV12-5 with TRBJ1-4; possibly TRBD1 for D (6 bases). The V gene lost 4 bases and the J gene lost 8 bases, with 20 bases spanning the gap. The germline gives CDR1 LGHNT, CDR2 FRNRAP. The CDR3 is made up of 16 amino acids.

CDR3 bases: TGTGCCAGTAGTACGATTACTAGCGGGAGAGGGGAGCTGTTTTTT. It is translated as CASSTITSGRGELFF. The chain has TRBV19 and TRBJ2-2; the match to TRBD2 covers 11 bases. The CDR3 totals 15 residues. Per the germline V gene, CDR1 is LNHDA and CDR2 is SQIVND (reference sequence). V gave up 4 bases and J gave up 8 bases; unmatched junction bases: 6.

V and J are TRBV5-1 and TRBJ2-1, with D possibly being TRBD2 (6 bases). This CDR3 has 15 residues. The germline gives CDR1 SGHRS, CDR2 YFSETQ. The V end lost 5 bases, the J end lost 0 bases, and 12 bases lay between the germline ends. The CDR3 spells CASREGLSSYNEQFF. CDR3 nucleotide sequence: TGCGCCAGCAGGGAGGGCCTGAGCTCCTACAATGAGCAGTTCTTC.

The rearrangement joins TRBV30 to TRBJ1-1, with unresolved D. This CDR3 is 13 amino acids long. Per germline, CDR1 GTSNPN and CDR2 SVGIG (reference sequence). V was shortened by 3 bases and J by 4 bases, with 12 bases between the two germline ends. CDR3 region: CAWSQKGGTEAFF. In DNA, the CDR3 is TGTGCCTGGAGCCAAAAGGGAGGCACTGAAGCTTTCTTT.

This chain links TRBV7-3 with TRBJ2-3; D is possibly TRBD1 or TRBD2 (6 bases each). Looked up from germline, CDR1 is SGHTA and CDR2 is FQGTGA. Trimming left V 4 bases short and J 4 bases short, with 21 bases between. The CDR3 loop spans 17 amino acids. For the CDR3, the DNA is TGTGCCAGCAGCTCAATTGGGGACAAGGGAGGCCCAGATACGCAGTATTTT. This encodes CASSSIGDKGGPDTQYF.

This chain links TRBV18 with TRBJ2-5; 7 nucleotides line up with TRBD2. CDR3 length: 13 amino acids. Germline V lookup: CDR1 KGHSH, CDR2 LQKENI. V lost 6 bases, J lost 5 bases, and 6 bases stayed unmatched. CDR3 bases: TGTGCCAGCTCCCAGGGAGGGGCGGAGACCCAGTACTTC. Amino acid sequence: CASSQGGAETQYF.

The V call is TRBV27, the J call TRBJ1-3; D unclear. The V end was cut by 2 bases, the J end by 0 bases, with 8 bases between. This CDR3 is built from 15 residues. Germline V CDR1 and CDR2: MNHEY, SMNVEV (reference sequence). CDR3 sequence (DNA): TGTGCCAGCAGTTTACAGCTGAGCTCTGGAAACACCATATATTTT. The encoded protein is CASSLQLSSGNTIYF.

The V call is TRBV18, the J call TRBJ2-3; D not certain. Germline V gives CDR1 KGHSH, CDR2 LQKENI. CDR3 length: 12 residues. V was cut by 5 bases and J by 0 bases, with 3 bases left in between. CDR3 nucleotides: TGTGCCAGCTCAGTTAGCACAGATACGCAGTATTTT. Its translation: CASSVSTDTQYF. The full variable domain, completed using reference TRBV18 and TRBJ2-3, is NAGVMQNPRHLVRRRGQEARLRCSPMKGHSHVYWYRQLPEEGLKFMVYLQKENIIDESGMPKERFSAEFPKEGPSILRIQQVVRGDSAAYFCASSVSTDTQYFGPGTRLTVL.

The V and J genes are TRBV7-6 and TRBJ1-1; D may be TRBD1 (5 bases). The germline gives CDR1 SGHVS, CDR2 FNYEAQ. With 0 bases removed from V and 4 bases from J, the gap between germline ends came to 12 bases. The CDR3 loop spans 15 amino acids. CDR3 in DNA: TGTGCCAGCAGCTTAGCCGCCGGCGGGGGCACTGAAGCTTTCTTT. Translating gives CASSLAAGGGTEAFF. The complete variable domain, with remaining parts taken from reference TRBV7-6 and TRBJ1-1, reads GAGVSQSPRYKVTKRGQDVALRCDPISGHVSLYWYRQALGQGPEFLTYFNYEAQQDKSGLPNDRFSAERPEGSISTLTIQRTEQRDSAMYRCASSLAAGGGTEAFFGQGTRLTVV.

The chain couples TRBV4-2 to TRBJ2-7; 8 nucleotides agree with TRBD2. Germline V gene sequence: CDR1 LGHNA, CDR2 YNFKEQ. The CDR3 length is 14 residues. V was clipped by 1 base and J by 3 bases; unmatched bases: 2. CDR3 coding DNA: TGTGCCAGCAGCCAAGGACTAGCGAGCTACGAGCAGTACTTC. It yields the protein CASSQGLASYEQYF.

The rearrangement joins TRBV5-5 to TRBJ1-1; D is ambiguous. Germline CDR1 reads SGHKS; CDR2 reads YYEKEE (reference sequence). This CDR3 comprises 11 residues. With 2 bases removed from V and 7 bases from J, the gap between germline ends came to 6 bases. The CDR3 here is CASSFHLEAFF. In DNA form, the CDR3 reads TGTGCCAGCAGCTTCCACCTTGAAGCTTTCTTT.

In this sample, this clone turned up a few times. CDR3 DNA sequence: TGCGCCAGCAGCTTGGGACTAGCGGTCCCCGAGACCCAGTACTTC. Its translation is CASSLGLAVPETQYF. This chain connects TRBV5-1 to TRBJ2-5; 9 positions match TRBD2. The CDR3 is 15 residues long. Germline CDR1 and CDR2: SGHRS and YFSETQ. Trimming removed 0 bases from V and 5 bases from J; junction bases left unmatched: 5.

The rearrangement uses TRBV28 and TRBJ2-1, with a tentative D call TRBD2 (5 bases). The CDR3 totals 15 residues. Germline assignment: CDR1 MDHEN and CDR2 SYDVKM. V was shortened by 3 bases and J by 0 bases, with 9 bases between the two germline ends. CDR3 DNA: TGTGCCAGCAGTTTGAGGGCTCCCTCCTACAATGAGCAGTTCTTC. Translated, it gives CASSLRAPSYNEQFF. The complete variable domain, with remaining parts taken from reference TRBV28 and TRBJ2-1, reads DVKVTQSSRYLVKRTGEKVFLECVQDMDHENMFWYRQDPGLGLRLIYFSYDVKMKEKGDIPEGYSVSREKKERFSLILESASTNQTSMYLCASSLRAPSYNEQFFGPGTRLTVL.

The genes are TRBV10-3 and TRBJ2-6, with unresolved D. This CDR3 is 15 amino acids long. Germline loops: CDR1 ENHRY, CDR2 SYGVKD. Trimming took 2 bases from V and 4 from J, leaving 9 bases between them. The CDR3 nucleotides read TGTGCCATCAGTGAGCCATCATCCGGGGCCAACGTCCTGACTTTC. Protein sequence: CAISEPSSGANVLTF.

The sample holds a few counts of this clone. The chain joins TRBV19 to TRBJ2-1; 12 bases are shared with TRBD2. The V gene's germline CDR1 is LNHDA and CDR2 SQIVND (reference sequence). There are 16 residues in the CDR3. With 6 bases clipped from V and 9 bases from J, the junction kept 12 bases outside the gene matches. In DNA form, the CDR3 reads TGTGCCAGTAGGAACCTAGCGGGAGGGCCCGTAGGTGAGCAGTTCTTC. Protein: CASRNLAGGPVGEQFF. Full variable domain (rest looked up from reference TRBV19 and TRBJ2-1): DGGITQSPKYLFRKEGQNVTLSCEQNLNHDAMYWYRQDPGQGLRLIYYSQIVNDFQKGDIAEGYSVSREKKESFPLTVTSAQKNPTAFYLCASRNLAGGPVGEQFFGPGTRLTVL.